One sample yielded the 3 T cell receptor beta chains listed below, sequenced in a study of blood T cell repertoires in COVID-19 (dated by TCRdb to 2018 to 2021). Library construction relied on the immunoSEQ multiplex PCR assay. TCRdb took this table from immuneACCESS and kept in-frame rearrangements with V and J called. Such tables lack part of the clones; where checked against another copy, unresolved V genes explain under half of the gap, and the rest is unexplained. Present in this sample are some 130,000 clones, roughly nine tenths of which were seen just once. The ten largest clones take up 9.5% to 12% of the sample. The sample consisted of peripheral blood. Source of these receptors: a woman in her 70s with COVID-19, enrolled during active disease.

CDR3 loop: CASSLKDWFGVETQYF. CDR3 nucleotide sequence: TGTGCCAGCAGTCTAAAGGACTGGTTCGGGGTAGAGACCCAGTACTTC. The V call is TRBV3-1 (or the pseudogene TRBV3-2), the J call TRBJ2-5; D possibly corresponds to TRBD2 (5 bases). V was cut by 6 bases and J by 4 bases, with 21 bases left in between. Germline V lookup: CDR1 LGHDT, CDR2 YNNKEL (reference sequence). This CDR3 is built from 16 residues.

The V and J genes are TRBV6-1 and TRBJ1-1; 7 nucleotides align to TRBD1. Germline CDR1 MNHNS, CDR2 SASEGT. CDR3 length: 16 amino acids. The V segment lost 4 bases and the J segment 0 bases; nucleotides outside the gene matches: 8. The CDR3 spells CASSAKAGQLNTEAFF. The CDR3 DNA is TGTGCCAGCAGTGCCAAGGCGGGACAGTTGAACACTGAAGCTTTCTTT.

V gene TRBV29-1 combines with J gene TRBJ1-2; 8 bases align to TRBD1. The V and J ends lost 3 bases and 0 bases, in that order; junction bases with no gene match: 9. Germline V gene lookup returns CDR1 SQVTM and CDR2 ANQGSEA. CDR3 length: 16 residues. The CDR3 region is CSVETPQGASNYGYTF. CDR3 nucleotides: TGCAGCGTTGAGACCCCTCAGGGGGCCTCTAACTATGGCTACACCTTC.